This TCR beta chain was found in a study of vaccination effects on CD4 cells after COVID-19 (dated by TCRdb to between 2021 and 2022). In the study overall: Each participant got two doses of an mRNA SARS-CoV-2 vaccine, either BNT162b2 or mRNA-1273. SARS-CoV-2 spike-specific CD4+ TCR repertoires were compared before and after mRNA vaccination in COVID-19 convalescent patients and in infection-naive vaccine recipients. A total of 10 COVID-19 convalescent patients and a handful of SARS-CoV-2-naive healthy vaccine recipients were included in the full study. Cultures from other donors in the study were sequenced using the Oncomine TCR Beta short-read assay on an Illumina iSeq 100.

Study-wide conclusions, independent of this receptor: In healthy vaccine recipients, vaccine-induced clones were almost all SARS-CoV-2 mono-reactive, with only 1 of 255 cross-reactive with common cold coronaviruses. Both infection-induced and vaccine-induced clones contracted markedly at late post-vaccination timepoints, which is consistent with waning T cell responses. The study was limited by a small number of convalescent patients, and early post-infection timepoints were lacking.

Per the germline V gene (reference sequence), SEHNR is the CDR1 and FQNEAQ is the CDR2. The junction shows trimming of 6 bases on V and 6 bases on J, and the gene matches do not reach 5 bases of it. The CDR3 sequence holds 13 residues, the cysteine and phenylalanine included. Only the CDR3 region is kept as DNA, spanning 39 bases read in frame from base 1. The ViraFEST assay stimulated PBMC with viral peptide pools and then used TCR sequencing to identify antigen-specific CD4+ T cell clonotypes by expansion. After around 11 days of culture, CD4+ T cells were isolated with the EasySep CD4+ T cell isolation kit. Healthy vaccine recipients had no prior SARS-CoV-2 infection, confirmed by negative nucleocapsid antibodies before and after vaccination. A few million PBMC per well were cultured with 8.5 to 10 ug/ml peptides in IMDM containing roughly 5% human AB serum, approximately 9.1 IU/ml IL-2 and gentamicin. Half of the culture medium was replaced with fresh IL-2-containing medium on days 3 and 7. Unless noted otherwise, every peptide stimulation condition was grown in triplicate wells. Using Ficoll-Paque Plus gradient centrifugation, PBMC were separated from whole blood and then either used fresh or cryopreserved at -140C. Overlapping peptide pools spanned the spike proteins of SARS-CoV-2 and the common cold coronaviruses HCoV-NL63, HCoV-OC43 and HCoV-229E. The QIAamp micro DNA kit was used to extract genomic DNA from the cultured CD4+ T cells.

Library preparation used the immunoSEQ multiplex PCR assay. DNA from the CD4+ T cells that had been cultured and isolated underwent TCR beta CDR3 sequencing. As for the original processing: Non-productive TCR sequences were removed, reads were trimmed to the CDR3 region, and CDR3s of at least 7 amino acids were retained. The MANAFEST web app was used to identify antigen-specific clonotypes by comparing expansion in peptide wells with expansion in reference cultures. To be called positive, a clone needed expansion at FDR<0.05 compared with the reference and with all other wells, an odds ratio greater than 5, and a frequency greater than 0.1% in two replicate wells. Clonotypes significantly expanded in SARS-CoV-2 spike wells and in at least one common cold coronavirus spike condition were defined as cross-reactive. CDR3 similarity was assessed by Levenshtein distance with the stringdist R package, and unrooted trees were built with ape in R 3.6.1. Imported from immuneACCESS, the table was reduced by TCRdb to in-frame sequences with V and J called. These copies leave out some clones; in studies compared against another copy, an unresolved V gene accounts for under half, and the cause of the remainder is not known. The V and J calls and clone size were taken over from that table, and D and trimming were inferred from the DNA. This sample comprises 41,000 or so clones, over 60% of them detected only once. The ten biggest clones cover around 2.8% of the sample.

This clone appeared a few times. Its antigen is currently not known. The sample holds no much larger clone one base away, and base qualities are not on file. This specimen consisted of CD4+ T cells from PBMCs cultured with HCoV-NL63 spike peptides, obtained before COVID-19 vaccination. The sample's cell subset or site label is to be understood as: HCoV-NL63 spike overlapping peptide pool stimulation. The V and J segments used are TRBV7-9 and TRBJ1-2, with TRBD1 matching 9 junction bases. The receptor's source is a human donor who received a COVID-19 vaccine. The CDR3 region has the sequence CASSQQGANGYTF. The nucleotide sequence reads TGTGCCAGCAGTCAACAGGGGGCGAATGGCTACACCTTC.